What follows are 16 T cell receptor beta chains derived from one specimen sequenced in a study of blood T cell repertoires in COVID-19. Produced via immunoSEQ multiplex PCR; TCRdb's table is partial and in-frame only. The sample consists of over 200,000 clones, 88% of them appearing once. The sequenced material came from peripheral blood. The receptors were sampled from a woman between 55 and 75 years old with acute or convalescent COVID-19.

The chain combines TRBV25-1 with TRBJ2-5; possibly TRBD1 for D (5 bases). CDR3 length: 13 residues. The ends were cut back, 4 bases at V and 2 bases at J, with 8 bases in the middle. Germline CDR1 MGHDK, CDR2 SYGVNS. CDR3 residues: CASSGAGQETQYF. CDR3 in DNA: TGTGCCAGCAGTGGGGCAGGGCAAGAGACCCAGTACTTC.

The J gene is TRBJ1-1, the V gene TRBV18; 7 nucleotides match TRBD1. Trimming cost V 3 bases and J 4 bases; bases outside gene matches: 8. This CDR3 has 15 amino acids. Germline CDR1 and CDR2: KGHSH and LQKENI. The CDR3 loop is CASSPLQGKGTEAFF. The CDR3 DNA is TGTGCCAGCTCACCGCTACAGGGGAAGGGCACTGAAGCTTTCTTT.

The CDR3 sequence is CAWSTQGNIQYF. CDR3 nucleotide sequence: TGTGCCTGGAGCACCCAGGGGAACATTCAGTACTTC. This rearrangement joins TRBV30 to TRBJ2-4; weak D call: TRBD1 (6 bases). V was trimmed by 3 bases and J by 7 bases, leaving 10 bases between them. CDR1 is GTSNPN and CDR2 is SVGIG in the germline V gene (reference sequence). The CDR3 length is 12 residues. The full variable domain, completed using reference TRBV30 and TRBJ2-4, is SQTIHQWPATLVQPVGSPLSLECTVEGTSNPNLYWYRQAAGRGLQLLFYSVGIGQISSEVPQNLSASRPQDRQFILSSKKLLLSDSGFYLCAWSTQGNIQYFGAGTRLSVL.

V usage is TRBV5-6 and J usage is TRBJ2-5; maybe TRBD2 (6 bases). This CDR3 is 13 amino acids long. Germline loops: CDR1 SGHDT, CDR2 YYEEEE. V was trimmed by 4 bases and J by 1 base, leaving 8 bases between them. CDR3 nucleotides: TGTGCCAGCAGCCCGGGACTCCAAGAGACCCAGTACTTC. It is translated as CASSPGLQETQYF.

V gene TRBV6-6 combines with J gene TRBJ2-7, with 8 bases that match TRBD1. Germline V gives CDR1 MNHNY, CDR2 SVGAGI (reference sequence). After removal of 6 bases from V and 5 bases from J, the junction contained 9 bases not matched to a gene. This CDR3 region has 14 residues. The CDR3 sequence: CASRPADRVDEQYF. The CDR3, as DNA: TGTGCCAGCAGACCTGCGGACAGGGTCGACGAGCAGTACTTC.

The CDR3 sequence is CASSLRGSGNTIYF. In nucleotides, the CDR3 is TGTGCCAGCAGTTTAAGAGGCTCTGGAAACACCATATATTTT. The chain joins TRBV28 to TRBJ1-3, with D unclear. Germline lookup yields CDR1 MDHEN and CDR2 SYDVKM. The CDR3 is 14 residues long. Trimming shortened V by 2 bases and J by 0 bases, and 5 bases separated the two germline ends.

The CDR3 coding sequence is TGTGCCAGCAGCTTGACAGGGTTCACAGATACGCAGTATTTT. Its protein is CASSLTGFTDTQYF. The chain links TRBV7-2 to TRBJ2-3, with 7 bases lining up with TRBD1. The germline CDR1 and CDR2 sequences are SGHTA and FQGNSA. V was pared by 3 bases and J by 2 bases, with 2 bases of the junction left unmatched. The CDR3 runs 14 residues.

This chain connects TRBV7-9 to TRBJ1-2, with D possibly matching TRBD1 (5 bases). The CDR3 extends over 15 amino acids. V shed 7 bases and J shed 4 bases, with 19 bases lying between them. CDR1 SEHNR and CDR2 FQNEAQ come from the germline V gene (reference sequence). The CDR3 nucleotides read TGTGCCAGCACCCTGACAGACTTCAACATCTATGGCTACACCTTC. It encodes CASTLTDFNIYGYTF.

The gene calls are TRBV20-1 and TRBJ2-1, with no clear D. V lost 5 bases to trimming and J lost 5 bases, with 7 bases between them. The CDR3 has 11 amino acids. The germline gives CDR1 DFQATT, CDR2 SNEGSKA (reference sequence). The CDR3 region is CSASRNNEQFF. In DNA, the CDR3 is TGCAGTGCTTCTAGGAACAATGAGCAGTTCTTC.

This clone was seen once. The rearrangement uses TRBV2 and TRBJ1-1; TRBD1 aligns across 11 bases. Looked up from germline, CDR1 is SNHLY and CDR2 is FYNNEI. V lost 6 bases and J lost 10; bases outside the gene matches: 1. This CDR3 contains 11 residues. The CDR3 DNA sequence: TGTGCCAGCAGGGACAGGGGGCTAGCTTTCTTT. Amino acid sequence: CASRDRGLAFF.

The rearrangement links TRBV18 to TRBJ2-2; 8 positions match TRBD1. Germline trimming cut 2 bases from V and 4 bases from J; bases unmatched to any gene: 3. The CDR3 runs to 15 residues. Germline assignment: CDR1 KGHSH and CDR2 LQKENI. The CDR3 loop reads CASSPGQGSTGELFF. CDR3 nucleotides: TGTGCCAGCTCACCAGGACAGGGATCCACCGGGGAGCTGTTTTTT.

This rearrangement joins TRBV30 to TRBJ1-4; possibly TRBD1 for D (6 bases). V dropped 7 bases and J dropped 4 bases, with 13 bases sitting between them. The V gene's germline CDR1 is GTSNPN and CDR2 SVGIG (reference sequence). The CDR3 is made up of 13 amino acids. The CDR3 DNA is TGTGCCTCCCGGGGGGCCCGTAATGAAAAACTGTTTTTT. Translated: CASRGARNEKLFF.

This chain links TRBV7-9 with TRBJ1-5, with D tentatively TRBD1 (5 bases). Trimming took off 7 bases at V and 6 bases at J, with 16 bases between the two ends. The CDR3 spans 14 residues. Germline lookup yields CDR1 SEHNR and CDR2 FQNEAQ (reference sequence). Here the CDR3 reads CASTDGTLGQPQHF. CDR3 nucleotides: TGTGCCAGCACGGACGGGACTTTAGGTCAGCCCCAGCATTTT.

This clone was recorded only once. The chain joins TRBV6-2 or TRBV6-3 to TRBJ2-3, with D perhaps TRBD2 (5 bases). The CDR3 totals 16 residues. Germline V gene sequence: CDR1 MNHEY, CDR2 SVGEGT. Between the trimmed V and J ends, which lost 6 bases and 0 bases, there was a span of 16 bases. The CDR3 loop reads CASSTRTRGSTDTQYF. The CDR3 coding sequence is TGTGCCAGCAGCACAAGGACTCGGGGAAGCACAGATACGCAGTATTTT.

The chain uses TRBV6-6 and TRBJ1-6; tentative D call: TRBD1 (6 bases). Trimming shortened V by 4 bases and J by 7 bases, and 14 bases separated the two germline ends. The CDR3 sequence is 15 residues long. Germline assignment: CDR1 MNHNY and CDR2 SVGAGI (reference sequence). CDR3 region: CASSSQGSENSPLHF. CDR3 nucleotides: TGTGCCAGCAGTTCACAGGGTTCAGAAAATTCACCCCTCCACTTT.

The chain has TRBV6-5 and TRBJ1-5; 10 nucleotides match TRBD1. The CDR3 loop spans 15 amino acids. V lost 6 bases to trimming and J lost 7 bases; unmatched junction nucleotides: 9. Germline lookup yields CDR1 MNHEY and CDR2 SVGAGI. The CDR3 region is CASSIDRGREQPQHF. Written as DNA, the CDR3 is TGTGCCAGCAGCATAGACAGGGGGCGCGAGCAGCCCCAGCATTTT.